Below, 29 T cell receptor beta chains from the same sample are listed, as sequenced in a study of CD8+CD57+ T cells in acquired aplastic anemia. The template used for profiling TCR beta VDJ and CDR3 was genomic DNA. Each CDR3 protein is one row after TCRdb ran MiXCR on the reads. The data show under 250,000 distinct CDR3 sequences, 65% seen once. Only patients with CD8+CD57+ cell expansion on flow cytometry were chosen for sequencing. Sequencing used sorted CD4+, CD8+, or CD8+CD57+ T cells (not recorded which) from PBMCs. The source of these receptors is a human donor with aplastic anemia.

V is TRBV6-1 and J is TRBJ2-7; TRBD1 might be the D (6 bases). Germline assignment: CDR1 MNHNS and CDR2 SASEGT. This CDR3 has 12 amino acids. V was pared by 6 bases and J by 2 bases, with 8 bases between. The CDR3 coding sequence is TGTGCCAGCAGCAACAGGGCCTACGAGCAGTACTTC. It encodes CASSNRAYEQYF.

This clonotype appeared many times. V and J are TRBV5-8 and TRBJ1-5; a weak D match, TRBD1 (5 bases). The CDR3 sequence is 13 residues long. Germline CDR1 reads SGHTS; CDR2 reads YDEGEE. The V gene lost 3 bases and the J gene lost 5 bases, with 9 bases spanning the gap. The CDR3 region has the DNA TGTGCCAGCAGCTCCGAGGGACATCAGCCCCAGCATTTT. Translated, it gives CASSSEGHQPQHF.

This clonotype was recorded at least ten times. The rearrangement joins TRBV20-1 to TRBJ2-7, with 7 bases identical to TRBD2. CDR1 DFQATT and CDR2 SNEGSKA come from the germline V gene (reference sequence). The CDR3 spans 14 residues. V lost 0 bases, J lost 0 bases, and 2 bases stayed unmatched. CDR3 DNA: TGCAGTGCTAGAGATCGGGAGGACTCCTACGAGCAGTACTTC. Protein product: CSARDREDSYEQYF.

The chain is built from TRBV9 and TRBJ1-3, with D unclear. Germline V gene lookup returns CDR1 SGDLS and CDR2 YYNGEE. Trimming shortened V by 0 bases and J by 0 bases, and 10 bases separated the two germline ends. The CDR3 is made up of 16 amino acids. The CDR3 bases are TGTGCCAGCAGCGTAGACAGCCTAACCTCTGGAAACACCATATATTTT. Its translation is CASSVDSLTSGNTIYF.

Regarding this clonotype: A read error is likely, as this CDR3 ends without the conserved phenylalanine or tryptophan. The DNA is left out, because the CDR3 cannot be placed on it with certainty; the CDR3 is given as TCRdb lists it. The V gene is TRBV7-2, the J gene TRBJ1-4; the table names TRBD1, a call not compared with the DNA. From germline, CDR1 is SGHTA and CDR2 FQGNSA. Ends included, the CDR3 has 11 residues. CDR3 region: CASSSQGVKVD.

The V gene is TRBV5-6, the J gene TRBJ2-4; 8 bases agree with TRBD1. V was pared by 5 bases and J by 2 bases, with 12 bases of the junction left unmatched. The CDR3 is made up of 17 amino acids. Germline lookup yields CDR1 SGHDT and CDR2 YYEEEE. The CDR3 protein is CASSSVPQGAPKNIQYF. CDR3 nucleotides: TGTGCCAGCAGTTCCGTCCCTCAGGGGGCTCCCAAAAACATTCAGTACTTC. The variable domain in full, with the rest retrieved from reference TRBV5-6 and TRBJ2-4, is DAGVTQSPTHLIKTRGQQVTLRCSPKSGHDTVSWYQQALGQGPQFIFQYYEEEERQRGNFPDRFSGHQFPNYSSELNVNALLLGDSALYLCASSSVPQGAPKNIQYFGAGTRLSVL.

This chain uses TRBV25-1 with TRBJ2-5, with D unclear. Germline CDR1 MGHDK, CDR2 SYGVNS. The CDR3 runs to 15 residues. Trimming cost V 1 base and J 5 bases, with 14 bases left between them. The CDR3 region has the DNA TGTGCCAGCAGTGAATCGGAGTATCTGGGGGAGACCCAGTACTTC. This translates into CASSESEYLGETQYF.

As for this clonotype: An end of the junction differs from the germline gene, which may be a read error. The V call is TRBV7-9, the J call TRBJ1-6, with unresolved D. Germline CDR1 SEHNR, CDR2 FQNEAQ (reference sequence). The CDR3 covers 12 residues. The DNA of the CDR3 is TGTGCCAGCAGCTTACCGAACGGGCCAAAAGAGTTT. Its protein product is CASSLPNGPKEF.

This clonotype was observed a few times. V is TRBV3-1 and J is TRBJ1-1; the D is unclear. CDR3 size: 15 residues. The germline gives CDR1 LGHDT, CDR2 YNNKEL (reference sequence). V lost 4 bases and J 0 bases, leaving 12 bases between the germline ends. The CDR3 DNA reads TGTGCCAGCAGCCGACAACGTACTCTGAACACTGAAGCTTTCTTT. This gives the protein CASSRQRTLNTEAFF.

With regard to this clonotype: One end of the junction fails to match germline, which may point to a read error. CDR3 region: CSVEGQAGYTF. CDR3 bases: TGCAGCGTCGAAGGGCAGGCGGGCTACACCTTC. The V call is TRBV29-1, the J call TRBJ1-2, with D hard to call. Germline V lookup: CDR1 SQVTM, CDR2 ANQGSEA. CDR3 length: 11 amino acids. Supplemented by reference TRBV29-1 and TRBJ1-2, the full variable domain reads SAVISQKPSRDICQRGTSLTIQCQVDSQVTMMFWYRQQPGQSLTLIATANQGSEATYESGFVIDKFPISRPNLTFSTLTVSNMSPEDSSIYLCSVEGQAGYTFGSGTRLTVV.

V gene TRBV24-1 combines with J gene TRBJ1-1; 8 bases align to TRBD1. The CDR3 contains 13 residues. The trim removed 9 bases at V and 4 bases at J, leaving 6 bases unmatched. Germline V gene lookup returns CDR1 KGHDR and CDR2 SFDVKD. This CDR3 reads CATSNTGGTEAFF. The CDR3 DNA reads TGTGCCACCTCAAACACAGGGGGCACTGAAGCTTTCTTT.

This CDR3 reads CATSGYAGRVTDTQYF. The CDR3 bases are TGTGCCACCAGCGGGTATGCGGGGAGAGTGACAGATACGCAGTATTTT. The V gene is TRBV15, the J gene TRBJ2-3, with D maybe TRBD2 (6 bases). V lost 5 bases and J 3 bases, leaving 18 bases between the germline ends. This CDR3 is built from 16 residues. CDR1 is LNHNV and CDR2 is YYDKDF in the germline V gene (reference sequence).

J is TRBJ1-1 and V is TRBV20-1, with D possibly matching TRBD1 (5 bases). Trimming pared 4 bases from V and 1 base from J, leaving 10 bases between. Germline assignment: CDR1 DFQATT and CDR2 SNEGSKA (reference sequence). The CDR3 spans 13 residues. This chain's CDR3 is CSAMGPANTEAFF. The CDR3 bases are TGCAGTGCTATGGGACCCGCGAACACTGAAGCTTTCTTT.

The chain combines TRBV7-8 with TRBJ2-2; 12 nucleotides agree with TRBD2. CDR3 size: 19 residues. Germline assignment: CDR1 SGHVS and CDR2 FQNEAQ. V shed 3 bases, J shed 6 bases, and the junction held 14 bases outside the gene matches. CDR3 coding DNA: TGTGCCAGCAGCTTTAAGTCTAGCGGGGGGGGATTATCACCCGGGGAGCTGTTTTTT. Its protein is CASSFKSSGGGLSPGELFF.

The J gene is TRBJ2-7, the V gene TRBV28, with a tentative D call TRBD2 (7 bases). This CDR3 is built from 13 residues. Trimming took off 1 base at V and 6 bases at J, with 10 bases between the two ends. CDR1 is MDHEN and CDR2 is SYDVKM in the germline V gene. Here the CDR3 reads CASSLSAGAEQYF. CDR3 nucleotides: TGTGCCAGCAGTTTATCCGCGGGGGCCGAGCAGTACTTC.

The CDR3: CSASPSTPPLHF. The CDR3 region has the DNA TGCAGTGCTAGCCCCTCCACTCCACCCCTCCACTTT. This sequence joins TRBV20-1 and TRBJ1-6; no definite D call. The V and J ends lost 3 bases and 11 bases respectively, with 11 bases between them. The length of the CDR3 is 12 residues. The germline V gene has CDR1 DFQATT and CDR2 SNEGSKA (reference sequence).

This clonotype was found many times. This rearrangement joins TRBV7-6 to TRBJ2-7, with a tentative D call TRBD1 (5 bases). CDR3 size: 13 residues. Germline CDR1 is SGHVS and CDR2 is FNYEAQ. Between the trimmed V and J ends, which lost 0 bases and 8 bases, there was a span of 11 bases. The CDR3 nucleotides are TGTGCCAGCAGCTTAGCAGGCAGGGCTCAGCAGTACTTC. Protein: CASSLAGRAQQYF.

This clonotype has just one count. This rearrangement joins TRBV20-1 to TRBJ2-2; perhaps D is TRBD1 or TRBD2 (5 bases each). Germline loops: CDR1 DFQATT, CDR2 SNEGSKA (reference sequence). The CDR3 extends over 14 amino acids. The V and J ends lost 6 bases and 6 bases respectively, with 17 bases between them. CDR3 DNA: TGCAGTGCCCTATCCCACCGGGGCGCCGGGGAGCTGTTTTTT. Translated, it gives CSALSHRGAGELFF.

Many counts were recorded for this clonotype. The chain recombines TRBV2 with TRBJ2-2; D ambiguous. CDR3 length: 13 residues. V lost 7 bases to trimming and J lost 1 base, with 7 bases between them. CDR1 and CDR2 from the germline V gene are SNHLY and FYNNEI. In nucleotides, the CDR3 is TGTGCCAGCATGCAGCGGAACACCGGGGAGCTGTTTTTT. This encodes CASMQRNTGELFF.

This rearrangement joins TRBV6-1 to TRBJ1-2; 7 bases line up with TRBD1. Germline CDR1 MNHNS, CDR2 SASEGT. This CDR3 is 15 amino acids long. V was clipped by 1 base and J by 5 bases; unmatched bases: 7. CDR3 coding DNA: TGTGCCAGCAGTGAAGTCGACAGGGAAGGGTATGGCTACACCTTC. The encoded protein is CASSEVDREGYGYTF.

The chain uses TRBV24-1 and TRBJ2-5, with D perhaps matching TRBD1 or TRBD2 (6 bases each). V was clipped by 4 bases and J by 4 bases, with 9 bases between them. There are 13 residues in the CDR3. Germline V gene lookup returns CDR1 KGHDR and CDR2 SFDVKD. The DNA of the CDR3 is TGTGCCACCAGTGACCCGGGGGCAGAGACCCAGTACTTC. Translating gives CATSDPGAETQYF.

The chain links TRBV20-1 to TRBJ2-7; D possibly corresponds to TRBD1 (6 bases). The CDR3 totals 18 residues. V gave up 2 bases and J gave up 0 bases, with 23 bases separating them. CDR1 is DFQATT, CDR2 SNEGSKA, per germline (reference sequence). The CDR3, as DNA: TGCAGTGCTAGACCCCCCCATGGGTCCAGGGGTGTCTCCTACGAGCAGTACTTC. Its protein is CSARPPHGSRGVSYEQYF.

The chain carries TRBV5-4 and TRBJ2-7, with D perhaps matching TRBD1 or TRBD2 (5 bases each). Germline V gene lookup returns CDR1 SGHNT and CDR2 YYREEE (reference sequence). V gave up 3 bases and J gave up 2 bases, with 18 bases separating them. CDR3 size: 16 residues. CDR3 DNA: TGTGCCAGCAGCTCAGAGGCCCGGGGCAGGACCTACGAGCAGTACTTC. It is translated as CASSSEARGRTYEQYF.

The chain joins TRBV10-3 to TRBJ1-1; the D gene is possibly TRBD1 (5 bases). The CDR3 contains 14 residues. The ends were cut back, 7 bases at V and 8 bases at J, with 20 bases in the middle. CDR1 and CDR2 (germline): ENHRY, SYGVKD. In DNA form, the CDR3 reads TGTGCCATCAATTTGACAGTAGAGGATACCGAAGCTTTCTTT. Protein sequence: CAINLTVEDTEAFF.

The chain uses TRBV6-2 or TRBV6-3 and TRBJ1-2; D is uncertain. The CDR3 is 13 residues long. Per the germline V gene, CDR1 is MNHEY and CDR2 is SVGEGT. Trimming removed 3 bases at V and 2 bases at J, with 7 bases between. This CDR3 reads CASSYEENYGYTF. The CDR3 region has the DNA TGTGCCAGCAGTTATGAGGAGAACTATGGCTACACCTTC.

The chain uses TRBV19 and TRBJ2-7; perhaps TRBD1 as D (5 bases). CDR1 is LNHDA, CDR2 SQIVND, per germline (reference sequence). Trimming removed 1 base at V and 0 bases at J, with 7 bases between. The length of the CDR3 is 14 residues. The DNA of the CDR3 is TGTGCCAGTAGTATAGGGGGCATCTCCTACGAGCAGTACTTC. Its translation: CASSIGGISYEQYF.

The genes are TRBV4-1 and TRBJ2-7; D gene ambiguous. Trimming took 3 bases from V and 7 from J, leaving 10 bases between them. CDR3 size: 12 residues. The germline gives CDR1 MGHRA, CDR2 YSYEKL. CDR3 sequence: CASSHPQQEQYF. The CDR3, as DNA: TGCGCCAGCAGCCATCCCCAACAAGAGCAGTACTTC.

This clonotype was seen at least ten times. This rearrangement joins TRBV6-5 to TRBJ1-5; unclear D gene. V was pared by 5 bases and J by 0 bases, with 5 bases between. The length of the CDR3 is 13 residues. CDR1 and CDR2 from the germline V gene are MNHEY and SVGAGI. The CDR3 region is CASSSFSNQPQHF. CDR3 nucleotides: TGTGCCAGCAGTAGCTTTAGCAATCAGCCCCAGCATTTT.

The chain links TRBV7-6 to TRBJ2-2; a weak D match, TRBD1 (6 bases). Germline V CDR1 and CDR2: SGHVS, FNYEAQ. This CDR3 region has 15 residues. The V gene lost 1 base and the J gene lost 3 bases, with 9 bases spanning the gap. The CDR3 DNA sequence: TGTGCCAGCAGCTTAGGGACAGCCGACACCGGGGAGCTGTTTTTT. Encoded protein: CASSLGTADTGELFF.